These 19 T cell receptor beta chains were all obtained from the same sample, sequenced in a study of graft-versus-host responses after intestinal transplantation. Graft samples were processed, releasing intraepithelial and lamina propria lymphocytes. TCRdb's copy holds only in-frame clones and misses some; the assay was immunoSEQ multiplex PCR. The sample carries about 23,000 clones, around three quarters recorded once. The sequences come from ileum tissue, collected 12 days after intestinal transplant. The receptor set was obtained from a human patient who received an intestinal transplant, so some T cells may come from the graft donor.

The CDR3 DNA sequence: TGTGCCAGCAGCTTGTTCCCTGGGCCCTACGAGCAGTACTTC. Its protein is CASSLFPGPYEQYF. This rearrangement joins TRBV5-5 to TRBJ2-7; D unclear. The V end lost 1 base, the J end lost 2 bases, and 10 bases lay between the germline ends. CDR1 and CDR2 from the germline V gene are SGHKS and YYEKEE (reference sequence). The CDR3 covers 14 residues.

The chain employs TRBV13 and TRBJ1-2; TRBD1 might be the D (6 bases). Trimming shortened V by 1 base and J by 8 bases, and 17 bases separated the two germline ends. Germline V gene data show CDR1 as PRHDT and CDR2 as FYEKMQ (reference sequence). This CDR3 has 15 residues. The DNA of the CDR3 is TGTGCCAGCAGCTTAGCGGGCAGGGGCCTCGAGGGCTACACCTTC. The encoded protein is CASSLAGRGLEGYTF. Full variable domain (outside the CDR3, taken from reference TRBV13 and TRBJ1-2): AAGVIQSPRHLIKEKRETATLKCYPIPRHDTVYWYQQGPGQDPQFLISFYEKMQSDKGSIPDRFSAQQFSDYHSELNMSSLELGDSALYFCASSLAGRGLEGYTFGSGTRLTVV.

The CDR3 DNA reads as TGCGCCAGCAGCCAAGGACCGGGACAGCTTTACAATCAGCCCCAGCATTTT. Amino acid sequence: CASSQGPGQLYNQPQHF. This chain joins TRBV4-1 and TRBJ1-5, with TRBD1 matching 7 bases. Germline V gene data show CDR1 as MGHRA and CDR2 as YSYEKL. J lost 3 bases, V lost 1 base, and 9 bases had no gene match. The CDR3 length is 17 residues.

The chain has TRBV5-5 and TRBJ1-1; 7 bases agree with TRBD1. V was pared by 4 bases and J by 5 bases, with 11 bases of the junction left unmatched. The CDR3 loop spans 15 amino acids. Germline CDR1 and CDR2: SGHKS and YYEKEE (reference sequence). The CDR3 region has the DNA TGTGCCAGCAGCCCCTCCACAGGGGAAGGGACTGAAGCTTTCTTT. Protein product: CASSPSTGEGTEAFF. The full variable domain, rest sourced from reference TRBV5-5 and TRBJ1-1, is DAGVTQSPTHLIKTRGQQVTLRCSPISGHKSVSWYQQVLGQGPQFIFQYYEKEERGRGNFPDRFSARQFPNYSSELNVNALLLGDSALYLCASSPSTGEGTEAFFGQGTRLTVV.

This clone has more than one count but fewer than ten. As DNA, the CDR3 is TGTGCCAGCAGTTCCCCGAATCAGCCCCAGCATTTT. Encoded protein: CASSSPNQPQHF. The chain uses TRBV6-5 and TRBJ1-5; D call uncertain. CDR3 size: 12 residues. Germline V lookup: CDR1 MNHEY, CDR2 SVGAGI. Trimming removed 4 bases from V and 4 bases from J, with 5 bases in between.

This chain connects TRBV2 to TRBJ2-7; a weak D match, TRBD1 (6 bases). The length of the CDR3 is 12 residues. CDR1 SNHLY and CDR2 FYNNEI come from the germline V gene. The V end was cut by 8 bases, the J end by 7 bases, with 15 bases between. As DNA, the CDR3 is TGTGCCAGCGGGGCCAGGGGTAGGGAGCAGTACTTC. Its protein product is CASGARGREQYF. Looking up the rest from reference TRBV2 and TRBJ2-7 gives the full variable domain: EPEVTQTPSHQVTQMGQEVILRCVPISNHLYFYWYRQILGQKVEFLVSFYNNEISEKSEIFDDQFSVERPDGSNFTLKIRSTKLEDSAMYFCASGARGREQYFGPGTRLTVT.

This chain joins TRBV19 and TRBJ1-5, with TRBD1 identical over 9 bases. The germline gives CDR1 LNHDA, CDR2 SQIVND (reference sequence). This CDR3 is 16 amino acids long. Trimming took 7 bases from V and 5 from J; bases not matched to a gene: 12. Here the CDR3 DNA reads TGTGCCAGTAACAAGGGGAGGGACAGGGACCATCAGCCCCAGCATTTT. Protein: CASNKGRDRDHQPQHF. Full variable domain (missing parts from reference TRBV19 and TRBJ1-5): DGGITQSPKYLFRKEGQNVTLSCEQNLNHDAMYWYRQDPGQGLRLIYYSQIVNDFQKGDIAEGYSVSREKKESFPLTVTSAQKNPTAFYLCASNKGRDRDHQPQHFGDGTRLSIL.

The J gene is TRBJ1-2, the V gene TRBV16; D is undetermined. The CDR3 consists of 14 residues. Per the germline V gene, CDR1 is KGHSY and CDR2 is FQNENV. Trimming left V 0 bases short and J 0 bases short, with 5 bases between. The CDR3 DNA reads TGTGCCAGCAGCCAATCCCCCGCTAACTATGGCTACACCTTC. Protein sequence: CASSQSPANYGYTF.

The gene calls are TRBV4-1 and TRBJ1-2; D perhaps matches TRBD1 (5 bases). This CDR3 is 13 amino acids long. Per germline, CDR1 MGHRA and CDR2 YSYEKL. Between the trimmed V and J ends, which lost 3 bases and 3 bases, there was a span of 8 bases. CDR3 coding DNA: TGCGCCAGCAGCCAGACAGAGGACTATGGCTACACCTTC. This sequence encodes CASSQTEDYGYTF.

CDR3 residues: CATSSRGLREAFF. The CDR3 bases are TGTGCCACCAGCAGTAGGGGCCTCCGTGAAGCTTTCTTT. The chain joins TRBV15 to TRBJ1-1, with TRBD1 as a possible D gene (5 bases). The CDR3 spans 13 residues. Germline V gene sequence: CDR1 LNHNV, CDR2 YYDKDF (reference sequence). Trimming left V 3 bases short and J 7 bases short, with 12 bases between.

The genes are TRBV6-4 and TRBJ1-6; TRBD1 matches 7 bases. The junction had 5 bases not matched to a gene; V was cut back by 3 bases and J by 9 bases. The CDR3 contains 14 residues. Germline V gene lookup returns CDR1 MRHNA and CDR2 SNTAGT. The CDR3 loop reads CASSEGAGGSPLHF. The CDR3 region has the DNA TGTGCCAGCAGTGAAGGGGCAGGGGGTTCACCCCTCCACTTT.

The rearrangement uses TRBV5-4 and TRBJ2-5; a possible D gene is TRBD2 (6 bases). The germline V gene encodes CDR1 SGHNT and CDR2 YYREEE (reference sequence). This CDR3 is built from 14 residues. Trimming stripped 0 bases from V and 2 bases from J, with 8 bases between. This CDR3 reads CASSLGGRQETQYF. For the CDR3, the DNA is TGTGCCAGCAGCTTGGGTGGGAGGCAAGAGACCCAGTACTTC.

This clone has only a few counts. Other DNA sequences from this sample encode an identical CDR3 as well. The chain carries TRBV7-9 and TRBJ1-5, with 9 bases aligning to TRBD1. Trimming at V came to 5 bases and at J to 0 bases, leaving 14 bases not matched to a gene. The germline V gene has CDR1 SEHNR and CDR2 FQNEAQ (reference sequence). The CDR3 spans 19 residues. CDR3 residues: CASSETGTGSLYSNQPQHF. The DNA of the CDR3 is TGTGCCAGCAGCGAGACCGGGACAGGGTCCCTCTATAGCAATCAGCCCCAGCATTTT.

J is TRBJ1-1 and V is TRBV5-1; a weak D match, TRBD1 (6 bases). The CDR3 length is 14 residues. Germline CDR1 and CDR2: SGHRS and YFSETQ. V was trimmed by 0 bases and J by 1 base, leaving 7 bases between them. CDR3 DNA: TGCGCCAGCAGCTTGGTCAGGGGGAACACTGAAGCTTTCTTT. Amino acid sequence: CASSLVRGNTEAFF.

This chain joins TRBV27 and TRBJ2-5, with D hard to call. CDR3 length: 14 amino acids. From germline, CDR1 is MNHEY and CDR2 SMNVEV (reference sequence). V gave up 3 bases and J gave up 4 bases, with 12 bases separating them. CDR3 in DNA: TGTGCCAGCAGTTTCACAAGAACCGCAGAGACCCAGTACTTC. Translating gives CASSFTRTAETQYF.

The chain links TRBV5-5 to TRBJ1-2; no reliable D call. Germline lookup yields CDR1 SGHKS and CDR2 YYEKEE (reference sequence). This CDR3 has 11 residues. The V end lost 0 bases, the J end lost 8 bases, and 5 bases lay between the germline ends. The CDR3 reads CASSLAQGYTF. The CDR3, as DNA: TGTGCCAGCAGCTTGGCTCAGGGCTACACCTTC. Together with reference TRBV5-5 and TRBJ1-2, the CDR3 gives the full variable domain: DAGVTQSPTHLIKTRGQQVTLRCSPISGHKSVSWYQQVLGQGPQFIFQYYEKEERGRGNFPDRFSARQFPNYSSELNVNALLLGDSALYLCASSLAQGYTFGSGTRLTVV.

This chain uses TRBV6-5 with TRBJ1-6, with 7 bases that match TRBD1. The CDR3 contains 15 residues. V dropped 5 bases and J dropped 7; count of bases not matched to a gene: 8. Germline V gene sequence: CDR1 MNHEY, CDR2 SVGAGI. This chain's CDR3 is CASSQPGQPNSPLHF. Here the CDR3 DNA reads TGTGCCAGCAGTCAACCGGGACAGCCAAATTCACCCCTCCACTTT.

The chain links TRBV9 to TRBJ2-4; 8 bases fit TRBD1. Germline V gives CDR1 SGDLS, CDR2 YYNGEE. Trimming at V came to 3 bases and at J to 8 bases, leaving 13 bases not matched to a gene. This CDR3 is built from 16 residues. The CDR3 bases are TGTGCCAGCAGCGCCCGCGCAGGGGGCCGCGGAGACATTCAGTACTTC. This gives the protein CASSARAGGRGDIQYF.

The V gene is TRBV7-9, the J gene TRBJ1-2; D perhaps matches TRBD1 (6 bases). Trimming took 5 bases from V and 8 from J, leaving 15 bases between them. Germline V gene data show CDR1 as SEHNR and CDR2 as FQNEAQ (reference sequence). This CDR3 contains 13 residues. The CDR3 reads CASSPPGGGGYTF. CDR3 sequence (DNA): TGTGCCAGCAGCCCGCCGGGGGGGGGCGGCTACACCTTC.